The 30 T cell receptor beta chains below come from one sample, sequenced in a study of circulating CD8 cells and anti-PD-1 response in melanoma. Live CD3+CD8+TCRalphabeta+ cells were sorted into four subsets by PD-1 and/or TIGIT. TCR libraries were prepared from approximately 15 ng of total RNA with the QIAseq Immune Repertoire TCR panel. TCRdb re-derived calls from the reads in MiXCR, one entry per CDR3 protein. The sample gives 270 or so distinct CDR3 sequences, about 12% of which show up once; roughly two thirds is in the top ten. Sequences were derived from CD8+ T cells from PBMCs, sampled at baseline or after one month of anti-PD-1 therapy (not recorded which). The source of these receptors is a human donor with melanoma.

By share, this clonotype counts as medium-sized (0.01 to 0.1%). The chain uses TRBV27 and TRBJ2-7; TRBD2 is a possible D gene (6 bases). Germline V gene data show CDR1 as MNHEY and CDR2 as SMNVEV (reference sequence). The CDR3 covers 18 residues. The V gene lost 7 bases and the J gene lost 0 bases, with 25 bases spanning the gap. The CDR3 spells CASTPGPMGGLHSYEQYF. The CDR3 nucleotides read TGTGCCAGCACTCCGGGACCGATGGGGGGATTACACTCCTACGAGCAGTACTTC.

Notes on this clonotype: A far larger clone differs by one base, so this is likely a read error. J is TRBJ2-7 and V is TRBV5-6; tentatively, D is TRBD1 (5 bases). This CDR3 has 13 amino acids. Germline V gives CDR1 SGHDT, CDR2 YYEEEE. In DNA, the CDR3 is TGTGCCAGCAGAACAGGCAACTCCTACGTGCAGTACTTC. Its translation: CASRTGNSYVQYF.

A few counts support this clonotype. Here the CDR3 DNA reads TGTGCCAGTAGTATCAGGGTAGGCTACAATGAGCAGTTCTTC. Its protein product is CASSIRVGYNEQFF. The chain links TRBV19 to TRBJ2-1, with D possibly being TRBD1 (5 bases). V was pared by 3 bases and J by 3 bases, with 9 bases between. The germline CDR1 and CDR2 sequences are LNHDA and SQIVND (reference sequence). CDR3 size: 14 residues.

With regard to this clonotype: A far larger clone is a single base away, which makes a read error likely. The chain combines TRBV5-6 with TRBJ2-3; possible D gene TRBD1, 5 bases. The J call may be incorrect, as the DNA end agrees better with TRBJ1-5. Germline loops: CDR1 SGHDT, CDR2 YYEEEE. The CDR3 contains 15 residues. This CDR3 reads CASSLTPSGGDTQHF. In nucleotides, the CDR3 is TGTGCCAGCAGCTTAACCCCTAGCGGGGGGGATACGCAGCATTTT.

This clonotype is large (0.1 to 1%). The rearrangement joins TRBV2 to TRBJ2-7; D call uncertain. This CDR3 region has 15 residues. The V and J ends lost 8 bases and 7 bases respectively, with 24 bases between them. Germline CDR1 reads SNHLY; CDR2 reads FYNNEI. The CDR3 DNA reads TGTGCCAGCGGACCGGGCCGCTTAACTTACGTAGAGCAGTACTTC. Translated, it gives CASGPGRLTYVEQYF. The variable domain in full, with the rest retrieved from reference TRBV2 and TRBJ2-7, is EPEVTQTPSHQVTQMGQEVILRCVPISNHLYFYWYRQILGQKVEFLVSFYNNEISEKSEIFDDQFSVERPDGSNFTLKIRSTKLEDSAMYFCASGPGRLTYVEQYFGPGTRLTVT.

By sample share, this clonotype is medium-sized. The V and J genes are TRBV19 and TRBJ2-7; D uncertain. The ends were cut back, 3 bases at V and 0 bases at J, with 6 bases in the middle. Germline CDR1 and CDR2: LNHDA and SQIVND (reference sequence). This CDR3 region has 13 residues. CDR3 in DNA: TGTGCCAGTAGTATGCTAAGCTCCTACGAGCAGTACTTC. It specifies CASSMLSSYEQYF.

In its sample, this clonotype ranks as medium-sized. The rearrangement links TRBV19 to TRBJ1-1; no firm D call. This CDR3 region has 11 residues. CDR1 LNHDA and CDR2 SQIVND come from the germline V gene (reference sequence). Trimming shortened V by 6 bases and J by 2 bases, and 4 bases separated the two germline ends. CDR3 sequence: CASRINTEAFF. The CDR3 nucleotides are TGTGCCAGTAGGATAAACACTGAAGCTTTCTTT.

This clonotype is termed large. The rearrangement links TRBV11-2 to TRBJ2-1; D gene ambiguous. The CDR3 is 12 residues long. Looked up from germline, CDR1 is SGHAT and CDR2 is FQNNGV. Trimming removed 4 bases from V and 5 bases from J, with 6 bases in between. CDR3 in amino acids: CASSSPDNEQFF. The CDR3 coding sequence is TGTGCCAGCAGCTCCCCGGACAATGAGCAGTTCTTC.

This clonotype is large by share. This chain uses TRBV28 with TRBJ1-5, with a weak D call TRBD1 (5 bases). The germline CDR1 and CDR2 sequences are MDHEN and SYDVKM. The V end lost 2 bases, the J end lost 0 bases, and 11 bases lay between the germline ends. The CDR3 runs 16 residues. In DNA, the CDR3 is TGTGCCAGCAGTTTAACCGGGGCCCCTAGCAATCAGCCCCAGCATTTT. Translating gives CASSLTGAPSNQPQHF.

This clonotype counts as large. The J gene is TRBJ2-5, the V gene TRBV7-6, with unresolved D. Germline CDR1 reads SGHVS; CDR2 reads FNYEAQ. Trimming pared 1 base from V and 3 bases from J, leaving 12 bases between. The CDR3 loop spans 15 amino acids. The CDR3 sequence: CASSLVAVGKETQYF. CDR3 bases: TGTGCCAGCAGCTTAGTAGCAGTTGGCAAAGAGACCCAGTACTTC. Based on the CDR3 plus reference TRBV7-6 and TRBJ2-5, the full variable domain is GAGVSQSPRYKVTKRGQDVALRCDPISGHVSLYWYRQALGQGPEFLTYFNYEAQQDKSGLPNDRFSAERPEGSISTLTIQRTEQRDSAMYRCASSLVAVGKETQYFGPGTRLLVL.

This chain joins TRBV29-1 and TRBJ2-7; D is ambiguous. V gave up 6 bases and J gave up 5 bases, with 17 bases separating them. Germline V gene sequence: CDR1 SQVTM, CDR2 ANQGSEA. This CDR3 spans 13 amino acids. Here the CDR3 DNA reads TGCAGCGTCGGACGGGCTCTGAGAAACGAGCAGTACTTC. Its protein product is CSVGRALRNEQYF.

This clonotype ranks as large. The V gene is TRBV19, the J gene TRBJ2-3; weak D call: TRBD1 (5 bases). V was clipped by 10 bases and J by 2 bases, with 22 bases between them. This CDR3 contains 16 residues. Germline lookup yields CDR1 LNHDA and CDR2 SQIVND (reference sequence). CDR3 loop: CATTFGALSFTDTQYF. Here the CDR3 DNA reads TGTGCCACAACCTTTGGGGCCTTGTCCTTCACAGATACGCAGTATTTT.

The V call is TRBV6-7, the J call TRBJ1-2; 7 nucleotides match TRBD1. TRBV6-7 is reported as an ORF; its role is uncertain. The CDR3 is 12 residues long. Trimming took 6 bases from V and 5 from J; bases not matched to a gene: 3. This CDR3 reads CASSWDSYGYTF. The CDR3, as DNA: TGTGCCAGCAGCTGGGACAGTTATGGCTACACCTTC.

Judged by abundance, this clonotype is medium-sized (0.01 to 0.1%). CDR3 bases: TGTGCCAATGTAAAACAGCCTTGGAGCTCCTATAATTCACCCCTCCACTTT. Its translation: CANVKQPWSSYNSPLHF. The chain links TRBV24-1 to TRBJ1-6, with D uncertain. The CDR3 extends over 17 amino acids. Trimming removed 11 bases from V and 0 bases from J, with 19 bases in between. The germline V gene has CDR1 KGHDR and CDR2 SFDVKD.

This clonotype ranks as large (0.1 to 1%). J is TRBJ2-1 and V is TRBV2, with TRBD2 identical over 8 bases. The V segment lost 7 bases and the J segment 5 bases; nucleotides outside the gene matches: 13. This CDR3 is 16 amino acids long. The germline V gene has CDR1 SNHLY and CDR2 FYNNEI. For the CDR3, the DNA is TGTGCCAGCATCCGAGTAAGCGGGGGAACTAACAATGAGCAGTTCTTC. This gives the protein CASIRVSGGTNNEQFF.

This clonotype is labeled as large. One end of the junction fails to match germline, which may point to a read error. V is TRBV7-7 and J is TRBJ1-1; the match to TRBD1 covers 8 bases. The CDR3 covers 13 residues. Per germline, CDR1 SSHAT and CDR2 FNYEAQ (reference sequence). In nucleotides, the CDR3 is TGTGCTAGCAGCCCCGGGACAGGCACTGAAGCTTTCTTT. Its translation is CASSPGTGTEAFF.

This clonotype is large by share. The CDR3 reads CASSWGAAYGYTF. DNA of the CDR3: TGTGCCAGCAGTTGGGGGGCTGCCTATGGCTACACCTTC. The rearrangement uses TRBV25-1 and TRBJ1-2, with D possibly TRBD1 on 6 matching bases. Germline loops: CDR1 MGHDK, CDR2 SYGVNS. The CDR3 consists of 13 residues. The ends were cut back, 5 bases at V and 4 bases at J, with 11 bases in the middle.

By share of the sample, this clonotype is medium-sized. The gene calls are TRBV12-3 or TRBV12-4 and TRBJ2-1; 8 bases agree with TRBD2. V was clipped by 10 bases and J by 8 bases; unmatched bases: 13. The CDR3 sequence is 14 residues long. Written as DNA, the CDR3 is TGTGCCACCGATGAGCGGGGGCTCTCCGATGAGCAGTTCTTC. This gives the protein CATDERGLSDEQFF.

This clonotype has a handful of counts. This CDR3 is CASSLSGTGLREQYF. The DNA of the CDR3 is TGTGCCAGCAGCCTATCCGGGACAGGTCTACGGGAGCAGTACTTC. The J gene is TRBJ2-7, the V gene TRBV12-3 or TRBV12-4; TRBD1 matches at 8 bases. The CDR3 extends over 15 amino acids. The trim removed 6 bases at V and 7 bases at J, leaving 14 bases unmatched.

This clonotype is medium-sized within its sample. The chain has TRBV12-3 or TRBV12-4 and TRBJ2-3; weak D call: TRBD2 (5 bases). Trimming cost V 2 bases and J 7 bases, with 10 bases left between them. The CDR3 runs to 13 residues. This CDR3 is CASSLSRVNTQYF. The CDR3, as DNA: TGTGCCAGCAGTTTATCGCGGGTAAATACGCAGTATTTT.

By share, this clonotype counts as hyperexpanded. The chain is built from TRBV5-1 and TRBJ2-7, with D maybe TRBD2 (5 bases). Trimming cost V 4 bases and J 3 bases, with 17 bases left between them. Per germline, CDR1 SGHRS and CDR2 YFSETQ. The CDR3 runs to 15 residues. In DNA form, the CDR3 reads TGCGCCAGCAGCCCGGGATCCTACACGGGCTACGAGCAGTACTTC. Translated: CASSPGSYTGYEQYF.

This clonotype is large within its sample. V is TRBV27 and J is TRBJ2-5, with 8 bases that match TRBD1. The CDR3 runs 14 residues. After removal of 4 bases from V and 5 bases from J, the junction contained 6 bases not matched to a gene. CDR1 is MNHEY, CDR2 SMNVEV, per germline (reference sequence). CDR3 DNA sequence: TGTGCCAGCAGTTCAGGACAGGGAGGTGAGACCCAGTACTTC. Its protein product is CASSSGQGGETQYF.

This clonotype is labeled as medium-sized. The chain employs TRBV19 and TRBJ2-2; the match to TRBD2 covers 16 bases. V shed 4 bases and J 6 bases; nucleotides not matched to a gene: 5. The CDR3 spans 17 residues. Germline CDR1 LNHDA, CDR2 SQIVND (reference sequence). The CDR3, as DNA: TGTGCCAGTAGTAAGGGACTAGCGGGGGGGCCCGCCGGGGAGCTGTTTTTT. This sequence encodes CASSKGLAGGPAGELFF.

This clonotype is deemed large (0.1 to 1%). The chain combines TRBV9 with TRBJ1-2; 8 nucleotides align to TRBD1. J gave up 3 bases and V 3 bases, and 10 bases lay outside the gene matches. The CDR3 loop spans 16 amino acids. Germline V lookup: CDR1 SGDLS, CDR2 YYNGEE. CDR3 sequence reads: CASSGAGDRFDYGYTF. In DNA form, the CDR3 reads TGTGCCAGCAGCGGAGCCGGGGACAGGTTTGACTATGGCTACACCTTC.

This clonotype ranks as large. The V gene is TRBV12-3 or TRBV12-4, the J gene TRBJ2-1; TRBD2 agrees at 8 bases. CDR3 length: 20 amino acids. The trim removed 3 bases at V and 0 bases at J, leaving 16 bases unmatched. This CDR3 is CASSFLPGASGYSSYNEQFF. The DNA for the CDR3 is TGTGCCAGCAGTTTCCTCCCCGGAGCTAGCGGGTATAGCTCCTACAATGAGCAGTTCTTC.

In DNA, the CDR3 is TGTGCCAGTAGTATTATGACTGAAGCTTTCTTT. Residues: CASSIMTEAFF. The chain is built from TRBV19 and TRBJ1-1; D is unresolved. V shed 3 bases and J shed 5 bases, with 4 bases lying between them. This CDR3 is built from 11 residues. Looked up from germline, CDR1 is LNHDA and CDR2 is SQIVND (reference sequence).

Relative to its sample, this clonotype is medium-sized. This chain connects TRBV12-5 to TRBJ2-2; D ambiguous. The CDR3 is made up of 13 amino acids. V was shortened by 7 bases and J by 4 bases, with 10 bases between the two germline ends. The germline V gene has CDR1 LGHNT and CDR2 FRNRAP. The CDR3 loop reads CASELDATGELFF. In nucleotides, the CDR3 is TGTGCTAGTGAACTCGATGCCACCGGGGAGCTGTTTTTT.

The CDR3 reads CSASGSSTPGDEQFF. CDR3 nucleotide sequence: TGCAGTGCTAGCGGGTCCTCTACTCCTGGCGATGAGCAGTTCTTC. This rearrangement joins TRBV20-1 to TRBJ2-1; D is ambiguous. Per germline, CDR1 DFQATT and CDR2 SNEGSKA (reference sequence). Trimming took off 3 bases at V and 8 bases at J, with 20 bases between the two ends. This CDR3 contains 15 residues.

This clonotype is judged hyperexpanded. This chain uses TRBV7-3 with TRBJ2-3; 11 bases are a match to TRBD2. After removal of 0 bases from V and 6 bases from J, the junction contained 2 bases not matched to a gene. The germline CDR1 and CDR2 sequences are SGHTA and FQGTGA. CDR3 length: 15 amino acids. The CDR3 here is CASSLTPSGGDTQYF. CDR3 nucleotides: TGTGCCAGCAGCTTAACCCCTAGCGGGGGGGATACGCAGTATTTT. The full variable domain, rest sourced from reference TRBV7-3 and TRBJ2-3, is GAGVSQTPSNKVTEKGKYVELRCDPISGHTALYWYRQSLGQGPEFLIYFQGTGAADDSGLPNDRFFAVRPEGSVSTLKIQRTERGDSAVYLCASSLTPSGGDTQYFGPGTRLTVL.

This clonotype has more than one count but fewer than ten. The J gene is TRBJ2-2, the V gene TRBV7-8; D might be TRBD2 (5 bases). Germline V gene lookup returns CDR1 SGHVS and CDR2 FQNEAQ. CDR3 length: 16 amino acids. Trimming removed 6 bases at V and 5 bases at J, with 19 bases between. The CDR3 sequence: CASSGIGILGTGELFF. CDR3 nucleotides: TGTGCCAGCAGTGGGATCGGGATCCTGGGAACCGGGGAGCTGTTTTTT.